These T cell receptor beta chains were read from a single sample in a study of blood T cells in healthy people across ages. TCRdb itself ran the 5' RACE reads through MiXCR, one entry per CDR3 protein. The sample contains 650,000 to 800,000 distinct CDR3 sequences, roughly 44% of which appear only once. Sample: blood. Source of these receptors: a man between 60 and 70 years old in good health. The CDR3 runs from the conserved cysteine through the conserved F or W. A D gene is named only where the DNA matches it firmly. Not every row has a clone size; where given, it reads once, few, many or a size class.

>TRBD2|NA|TRBV7-9|TRBJ2-1
CASSSTVTGLAGGPNEQFF
TGTGCCAGCAGCTCCACAGTAACGGGACTAGCGGGGGGGCCTAATGAGCAGTTCTTC
>TRBD1|NA|TRBV12-3/TRBV12-4|TRBJ1-4
CASGTGGRSEKLFF
TGTGCCAGCGGGACAGGGGGCCGCTCTGAAAAACTGTTTTTT
>NA|many|TRBV25-1|TRBJ1-2
CASSERGYGYTF
TGTGCCAGCAGCGAACGGGGCTATGGCTACACCTTC
>TRBD1|NA|TRBV12-3/TRBV12-4|TRBJ2-3
CASSLDRGRYTQYF
TGTGCCAGCAGTTTAGACAGGGGGAGGTATACGCAGTATTTT
>NA|NA|TRBV21-1|TRBJ1-2
CASSRPNIDYGYTF
TGTGCCAGCAGCAGACCGAATATCGACTATGGCTACACCTTC
>NA|NA|TRBV11-3|TRBJ2-1
CASSRQIYNEQFF
TGTGCCAGCAGCCGACAGATTTACAATGAGCAGTTCTTC
>NA|once|TRBV6-1|TRBJ2-4
CASSTEPLAKNIQYF
TGTGCCAGCAGTACGGAGCCGCTAGCCAAAAACATTCAGTACTTC
>NA|NA|TRBV6-2/TRBV6-3|TRBJ2-3
CASSSFRITDTQYF
TGTGCCAGCAGTTCTTTCAGAATAACAGATACGCAGTATTTT
>TRBD2|NA|TRBV10-3|TRBJ2-5
CAISETSGKETQYF
TGTGCCATCAGTGAGACTAGCGGTAAAGAGACCCAGTACTTC
>NA|few|TRBV27|TRBJ2-7
CASSFGAYEEQYF
TGTGCCAGCAGTTTCGGGGCCTATGAAGAGCAGTACTTC
>NA|NA|TRBV29-1|TRBJ2-1
CSAGRTVSYNEQFF
TGCAGCGCGGGGCGGACTGTCTCCTACAATGAGCAGTTCTTC
>TRBD1|few|TRBV30|TRBJ2-7
CAWSRQGMGTYEQYF
TGTGCCTGGAGTAGACAGGGAATGGGGACCTACGAGCAGTACTTC
>TRBD2|many|TRBV28|TRBJ2-3
CASSGLSGVITDTQYF
TGTGCCAGCAGTGGCCTCAGCGGGGTAATCACAGATACGCAGTATTTT
>NA|once|TRBV4-3|TRBJ1-5
CASSQTRQGGNQPQHF
TGCGCCAGCAGCCAAACCCGGCAGGGAGGCAATCAGCCCCAGCATTTT
>NA|NA|TRBV25-1|TRBJ2-5
CASSGGLGETQYF
TGTGCCAGCAGTGGGGGGCTGGGGGAGACCCAGTACTTC
>NA|NA|TRBV11-2|TRBJ2-1
CASSFDVNLNEQFF
TGTGCCAGCAGCTTCGACGTCAATCTCAATGAGCAGTTCTTC
>NA|NA|TRBV12-3/TRBV12-4|TRBJ1-2
CASRRKTGGYGYTF
TGTGCCAGCAGGAGAAAGACAGGAGGATATGGCTACACCTTC
>NA|NA|TRBV2|TRBJ2-7
CASSDRWPQDLSYEQYF
TGTGCCAGCAGTGACAGGTGGCCACAGGACCTCTCCTACGAGCAGTACTTC
>NA|NA|TRBV10-2|TRBJ2-7
CASSESKIASYEQYF
TGCGCCAGCAGTGAGTCAAAGATTGCCTCCTACGAGCAGTACTTC
>TRBD1|NA|TRBV6-6|TRBJ2-7
CASSAPGQGYNEQYF
TGTGCCAGCAGTGCCCCCGGACAGGGGTACAATGAGCAGTACTTC
>NA|NA|TRBV27|TRBJ2-7
CASSSSTGVAEQYF
TGTGCCAGCAGTTCCAGTACGGGGGTGGCCGAGCAGTACTTC
>NA|NA|TRBV5-1|TRBJ2-7
CASSPQGTVAYEQYF
TGCGCCAGCAGCCCCCAGGGGACGGTGGCCTACGAGCAGTACTTC
>NA|NA|TRBV20-1|TRBJ1-1
CSARFPDSNTEAFF
TGCAGTGCTAGATTCCCGGATTCGAACACTGAAGCTTTCTTT
>NA|many|TRBV4-3|TRBJ1-2
CASSQDYRGVRGYTF
TGCGCCAGCAGCCAAGATTATAGAGGGGTGAGGGGCTACACCTTC
>NA|NA|TRBV18|TRBJ2-6
CASESADGPQFLTF
TGTGCCAGCGAAAGCGCAGACGGTCCCCAGTTCCTGACTTTC
>TRBD1|NA|TRBV25-1|TRBJ2-2
CASSEDGTGTGELFF
TGTGCCAGCAGTGAAGACGGGACAGGCACCGGGGAGCTGTTTTTT
>NA|NA|TRBV3-1|TRBJ1-2
CASSQDPGYYGYTF
TGTGCCAGCAGCCAAGACCCGGGGTACTATGGCTACACCTTC
>TRBD1|NA|TRBV5-1|TRBJ1-2
CASSSDRVGYGYTF
TGCGCCAGCAGCTCCGACAGGGTGGGCTATGGCTACACCTTC
>NA|few|TRBV20-1|TRBJ2-1
CSARDLSEQFF
TGCAGTGCTAGAGATTTAAGTGAGCAGTTCTTC
>NA|NA|TRBV29-1|TRBJ1-1
CSAFGPRDTEAFF
TGCAGCGCATTCGGGCCCCGGGACACTGAAGCTTTCTTT
>NA|NA|TRBV6-6|TRBJ1-6
CASSYGGSYNSPLHF
TGTGCCAGCAGTTACGGGGGGTCCTATAATTCACCCCTCCACTTT
>TRBD2|once|TRBV7-2|TRBJ2-2
CASSNELAGVRTGELFF
TGTGCCAGCAGCAATGAACTAGCGGGGGTTAGGACCGGGGAGCTGTTTTTT
>NA|NA|TRBV20-1|TRBJ1-3
CSAPRFQSSGNTIYF
TGCAGTGCCCCTCGGTTCCAATCCTCTGGAAACACCATATATTTT
>NA|NA|TRBV20-1|TRBJ1-5
CSARYPGRVDQPQHF
TGCAGTGCCAGATATCCTGGAAGGGTGGATCAGCCCCAGCATTTT
>NA|few|TRBV7-2|TRBJ1-6
CASSSGHSPLHF
TGTGCCAGCAGCTCTGGGCATTCACCCCTCCACTTT
>NA|NA|TRBV5-5|TRBJ2-5
CASSWQGQETQYF
TGTGCCAGCAGCTGGCAGGGCCAAGAGACCCAGTACTTC
>NA|many|TRBV4-1|TRBJ2-5
CASSQPGPQETQYF
TGCGCCAGCAGCCAACCGGGCCCCCAAGAGACCCAGTACTTC
>NA|NA|TRBV4-3|TRBJ2-3
CASSQDRVGWDTQYF
TGCGCCAGCAGCCAAGATAGGGTGGGTTGGGATACGCAGTATTTT
>NA|few|TRBV2|TRBJ1-2
CASSGPGPIGYTF
TGTGCCAGCAGTGGCCCAGGGCCCATTGGCTACACCTTC
>TRBD1|NA|TRBV7-3|TRBJ2-7
CANSFSRDRGLYEQYF
TGTGCCAACAGCTTTTCCCGGGACAGGGGGTTATACGAGCAGTACTTC
>NA|once|TRBV5-1|TRBJ2-7
CASSLAGSRGTYEQYF
TGCGCCAGCAGCTTGGCAGGGAGTCGTGGGACCTACGAGCAGTACTTC
>NA|NA|TRBV6-1|TRBJ1-6
CASTLGRAQGASPLHF
TGTGCCAGCACCCTAGGTAGGGCTCAGGGTGCTTCACCCCTCCACTTT
>TRBD1|NA|TRBV3-1|TRBJ2-2
CASSQSGTGLGGELFF
TGTGCCAGCAGCCAAAGCGGGACAGGGCTTGGCGGGGAGCTGTTTTTT
>NA|NA|TRBV5-1|TRBJ2-3
CASSAKQTQGFTDTQYF
TGCGCCAGCAGCGCCAAACAAACACAGGGATTCACAGATACGCAGTATTTT
>NA|few|TRBV7-9|TRBJ2-5
CASSLSASTLETQYF
TGTGCCAGCAGCTTAAGTGCTTCCACCTTGGAGACCCAGTACTTC
>NA|NA|TRBV4-1|TRBJ1-3
CASSQEIRPLRDTIYF
TGCGCCAGCAGCCAAGAAATCCGGCCACTAAGGGACACCATATATTTT
>NA|NA|TRBV20-1|TRBJ2-5
CSAIGSETQYF
TGCAGTGCTATAGGTAGCGAGACCCAGTACTTC
>NA|NA|TRBV5-5|TRBJ1-1
CASSLQEGRTEAFF
TGTGCCAGCAGCTTACAGGAGGGGCGGACTGAAGCTTTCTTT
>TRBD2|NA|TRBV20-1|TRBJ2-3
CSARAHGTSADTQYF
TGCAGTGCTAGAGCCCATGGGACTAGTGCAGATACGCAGTATTTT
>TRBD1|few|TRBV12-3/TRBV12-4|TRBJ2-7
CASSPSGQVVHEQYF
TGTGCCAGCAGCCCCTCGGGACAGGTCGTCCACGAGCAGTACTTC
>NA|NA|TRBV12-3/TRBV12-4|TRBJ2-4
CASSFPSVAKNIQYF
TGTGCCAGCAGTTTTCCATCGGTAGCCAAAAACATTCAGTACTTC
>NA|many|TRBV6-2/TRBV6-3|TRBJ2-7
CASSSNYEQYF
TGTGCCAGCAGCTCGAACTACGAGCAGTACTTC
>TRBD1|NA|TRBV25-1|TRBJ1-4
CASSDTTSRDRAEKLFF
TGTGCCAGCAGTGATACTACATCCCGGGACAGGGCTGAAAAACTGTTTTTT
>NA|few|TRBV4-3|TRBJ1-1
CASRLTGKNTEAFF
TGCGCCAGCAGACTCACAGGGAAAAACACTGAAGCTTTCTTT
>NA|few|TRBV28|TRBJ1-1
CASSFGRLNTEAFF
TGTGCCAGCAGTTTTGGGAGATTGAACACTGAAGCTTTCTTT
>NA|NA|TRBV6-5|TRBJ1-3
CASTSRVSGNTIYF
TGTGCCAGCACCTCCAGAGTCTCTGGAAACACCATATATTTT
>NA|NA|TRBV13|TRBJ1-4
CASSPRGSNEKLFF
TGTGCCAGCAGCCCGAGGGGGTCTAATGAAAAACTGTTTTTT
>NA|NA|TRBV18|TRBJ2-3
CASSPAQTDTQYF
TGTGCCAGCTCACCGGCCCAAACAGATACGCAGTATTTT
>NA|NA|TRBV21-1|TRBJ2-1
CDSSKAGGDYNEQFF
TGTGACAGCAGCAAAGCGGGGGGCGACTACAATGAGCAGTTCTTC
>NA|few|TRBV3-1|TRBJ2-3
CASSQEGRLRTDTQYF
TGTGCCAGCAGCCAAGAGGGGAGACTACGCACAGATACGCAGTATTTT